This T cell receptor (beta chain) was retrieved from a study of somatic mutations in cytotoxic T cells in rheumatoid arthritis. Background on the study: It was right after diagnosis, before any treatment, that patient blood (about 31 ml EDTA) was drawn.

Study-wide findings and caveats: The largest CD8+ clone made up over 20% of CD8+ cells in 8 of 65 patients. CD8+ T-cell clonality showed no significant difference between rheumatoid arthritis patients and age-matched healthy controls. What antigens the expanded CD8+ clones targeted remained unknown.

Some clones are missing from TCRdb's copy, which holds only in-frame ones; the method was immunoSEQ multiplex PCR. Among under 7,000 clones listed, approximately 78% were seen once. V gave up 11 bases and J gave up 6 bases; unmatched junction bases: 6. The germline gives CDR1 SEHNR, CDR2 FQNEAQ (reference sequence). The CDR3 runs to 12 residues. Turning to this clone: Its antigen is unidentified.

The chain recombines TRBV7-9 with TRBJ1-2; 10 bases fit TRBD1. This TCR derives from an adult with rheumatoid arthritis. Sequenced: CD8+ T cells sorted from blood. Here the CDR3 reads CAGDRGLDGYTF. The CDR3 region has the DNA TGTGCCGGCGACAGGGGGCTAGATGGCTACACCTTC.